Sequencing of this T cell receptor beta chain was carried out in a study of T-cell reconstitution after alpha-beta-depleted transplantation in children. The ends lost 8 bases at V and 6 bases at J; junction bases unmatched: 8. The CDR3 is made up of 13 amino acids. CDR1 is MNHEY, CDR2 SVGEGT, per germline. This clonotype came up a few times. The authors prepared the TCRbeta library with unique molecular identifiers. TCRdb re-analysed the PCR reads in MiXCR, keeping a single row per CDR3 protein. This repertoire shows around 370,000 distinct CDR3 sequences, 10% found once; its top ten account for 2% to 3%.

The V call is TRBV6-2 or TRBV6-3, the J call TRBJ1-2, with 8 bases fitting TRBD1. The input for sequencing was PBMCs from the stem cell graft donor, taken from the stem cell graft. This receptor was obtained from a human donor who donated a stem cell graft to a child with acute lymphoblastic leukemia. The CDR3 sequence: CASRGRTGNGYTF. CDR3 bases: TGTGCCAGCCGAGGACGGACAGGGAATGGCTACACCTTC.